This TCR beta chain was retrieved from a study of blood T cells in healthy people across ages. Per germline, CDR1 SGHDN and CDR2 FVKESK. The CDR3 extends over 15 amino acids. V gave up 0 bases and J gave up 7 bases; unmatched junction bases: 3. The use of a sample-barcoded 5' primer and a J-beta primer mix characterized a second PCR of roughly 7 to 11 cycles. From the 5' RACE reads, TCRdb called clonotypes with MiXCR, one entry per CDR3 protein. The data show 600,000 to 900,000 distinct CDR3 sequences, 25% to 30% seen once. This sample also belongs to another study, concerning T cells of mothers and their children.

This TCR was sampled from a boy younger than 18 in good health. The chain carries TRBV14 and TRBJ1-6; 7 bases are a match to TRBD1. Sequencing was performed on blood. CDR3 region: CASSQDGDSNSPLHF. The CDR3 coding sequence is TGTGCCAGCAGCCAAGATGGGGACAGCAATTCACCCCTCCACTTT.